The 27 T cell receptor beta chains in this list originate from one sample, sequenced in a study of T-cell reconstitution after alpha-beta-depleted transplantation in children. Unique molecular identifiers featured in how the TCRbeta library was prepared. TCRdb itself ran the PCR reads through MiXCR, one entry per CDR3 protein. The sample shows a few hundred thousand distinct CDR3 sequences, around 15% of them seen only once. This specimen was PBMCs, mostly from graft donor cells, taken 360 days after TCRalphabeta/CD19-depleted stem cell transplant. These TCRs come from a boy under two years old who had a stem cell transplant for Wiskott-Aldrich syndrome, so the T cells may come from the graft donor.

The chain links TRBV24-1 to TRBJ2-2; TRBD2 matches at 9 bases. The CDR3 spans 17 residues. CDR1 KGHDR and CDR2 SFDVKD come from the germline V gene. The junction had 3 bases not matched to a gene; V was cut back by 1 base and J by 1 base. The CDR3 is CATSDLGGRENTGELFF. CDR3 nucleotide sequence: TGTGCCACCAGTGATTTAGGCGGGAGGGAGAACACCGGGGAGCTGTTTTTT.

The table lists this clonotype with a few counts. This chain uses TRBV7-6 with TRBJ2-1, with D uncertain. Germline loops: CDR1 SGHVS, CDR2 FNYEAQ. V lost 2 bases and J lost 4, with 15 bases in between. The CDR3 length is 16 residues. The CDR3 reads CASSLSVTSGYNEQFF. As DNA, the CDR3 is TGTGCCAGCAGCTTATCCGTCACGTCCGGGTACAATGAGCAGTTCTTC.

The V gene is TRBV10-3, the J gene TRBJ2-1; 7 bases map to TRBD1. CDR3 length: 15 amino acids. J was trimmed by 6 bases and V by 6 bases; bases with no gene match: 11. Germline-derived CDR1 and CDR2 are ENHRY and SYGVKD. The DNA for the CDR3 is TGTGCCATCAGCAGACAGGGTACGACGAGCAATGAGCAGTTCTTC. Translated: CAISRQGTTSNEQFF.

This clonotype turned up a few times. The rearrangement links TRBV7-8 to TRBJ2-3; 8 bases are a match to TRBD2. The V gene end was trimmed by 1 base and the J gene end by 8 bases; junction bases not matched to a gene: 11. Per the germline V gene, CDR1 is SGHVS and CDR2 is FQNEAQ. CDR3 length: 16 amino acids. CDR3 region: CASSLGGGSGGGTQYF. The DNA for the CDR3 is TGTGCCAGCAGCTTAGGTGGAGGGAGCGGGGGAGGTACGCAGTATTTT.

This clonotype was detected ten times or more. Germline and junction disagree at one end, which may indicate a read error. The gene calls are TRBV5-1 and TRBJ1-5; D ambiguous. Per germline, CDR1 SGHRS and CDR2 YFSETQ. CDR3 length equals 13 residues. CDR3 amino acids: CASSLRGNQPQHF. DNA of the CDR3: TGTGCCAGCAGCTTGAGGGGCAATCAGCCCCAGCATTTT.

The V and J genes are TRBV4-1 and TRBJ2-3; 7 bases are shared with TRBD2. The V segment lost 5 bases and the J segment 2 bases; nucleotides outside the gene matches: 10. The CDR3 has 16 residues. CDR1 MGHRA and CDR2 YSYEKL come from the germline V gene. CDR3 in DNA: TGCGCCAGCAGCTCCCGACTAGCACCCTCCACAGATACGCAGTATTTT. The encoded protein is CASSSRLAPSTDTQYF.

The V call is TRBV19, the J call TRBJ2-7; D perhaps matches TRBD2 (5 bases). Trimming took off 3 bases at V and 3 bases at J, with 12 bases between the two ends. The CDR3 sequence is 14 residues long. Germline V lookup: CDR1 LNHDA, CDR2 SQIVND (reference sequence). CDR3 loop: CASSIRRGGYEQYF. CDR3 nucleotide sequence: TGTGCCAGTAGTATCCGAAGAGGAGGCTACGAGCAGTACTTC.

This clonotype was observed once. The chain combines TRBV30 with TRBJ2-6; D assignment may be TRBD1 or TRBD2 (6 bases each). V shed 1 base and J shed 4 bases, with 14 bases lying between them. The germline V gene encodes CDR1 GTSNPN and CDR2 SVGIG (reference sequence). The CDR3 consists of 16 residues. DNA of the CDR3: TGTGCCTGGAGTGCCGGAGGGGGAGTCGGGGCCAACGTCCTGACTTTC. This translates into CAWSAGGGVGANVLTF. The whole variable domain, filled in from reference TRBV30 and TRBJ2-6, reads SQTIHQWPATLVQPVGSPLSLECTVEGTSNPNLYWYRQAAGRGLQLLFYSVGIGQISSEVPQNLSASRPQDRQFILSSKKLLLSDSGFYLCAWSAGGGVGANVLTFGAGSRLTVL.

This clonotype appeared a few times. This chain connects TRBV30 to TRBJ2-1, with 7 bases fitting TRBD2. The germline V gene encodes CDR1 GTSNPN and CDR2 SVGIG (reference sequence). The trim removed 8 bases at V and 3 bases at J, leaving 7 bases unmatched. This CDR3 spans 13 amino acids. The CDR3 sequence is CALRGEVYNEQFF. The DNA of the CDR3 is TGTGCCCTCCGGGGGGAGGTCTACAATGAGCAGTTCTTC.

This clonotype has only a few counts. Here the CDR3 DNA reads TGCGCCAGCAGCCTCCGCTCGACTGGTGAGCAGTTCTTC. This codes for CASSLRSTGEQFF. The chain couples TRBV5-1 to TRBJ2-1; D unresolved. V lost 4 bases and J lost 9, with 14 bases in between. Germline lookup yields CDR1 SGHRS and CDR2 YFSETQ. This CDR3 comprises 13 residues.

The J gene is TRBJ1-2, the V gene TRBV29-1; 9 bases are shared with TRBD1. Germline CDR1 and CDR2: SQVTM and ANQGSEA. The CDR3 spans 14 residues. V lost 7 bases, J lost 4 bases, and 10 bases stayed unmatched. The CDR3 region is CSAGEGTGSYGYTF. The CDR3 coding sequence is TGCAGCGCTGGGGAAGGGACAGGGAGCTATGGCTACACCTTC.

This clonotype was seen only a few times. This rearrangement joins TRBV5-1 to TRBJ2-2; D remains ambiguous. Germline CDR1 and CDR2: SGHRS and YFSETQ. The V and J ends lost 2 bases and 1 base respectively, with 9 bases between them. CDR3 length: 15 amino acids. This chain's CDR3 is CASSFEQLNTGELFF. The CDR3 nucleotides are TGCGCCAGCAGCTTTGAACAGCTGAACACCGGGGAGCTGTTTTTT.

This chain uses TRBV20-1 with TRBJ2-7; tentatively, D is TRBD1 (6 bases). Germline lookup yields CDR1 DFQATT and CDR2 SNEGSKA (reference sequence). The CDR3 has 13 residues. V lost 5 bases, J lost 0 bases, and 11 bases lay in between. The CDR3 loop reads CSAATGSSYEQYF. The CDR3 DNA sequence: TGCAGTGCTGCCACAGGGAGCTCCTACGAGCAGTACTTC.

A single count supports this clonotype. DNA of the CDR3: TGTGCCAGCAGCTTACAGGCGTTGCTAGCGGGAAGCGAGCAGTACTTC. Encoded protein: CASSLQALLAGSEQYF. The rearrangement uses TRBV7-8 and TRBJ2-7, with 9 bases matching TRBD2. The length of the CDR3 is 16 residues. V was pared by 2 bases and J by 6 bases, with 11 bases of the junction left unmatched. Germline V lookup: CDR1 SGHVS, CDR2 FQNEAQ.

V usage is TRBV28 and J usage is TRBJ1-5, with TRBD1 matching over 7 bases. The CDR3 runs to 17 residues. CDR1 and CDR2 (germline): MDHEN, SYDVKM. V shed 6 bases, J shed 0 bases, and the junction held 11 bases outside the gene matches. CDR3 in amino acids: CASRRGTVILSNQPQHF. The CDR3 DNA reads TGTGCCAGCAGACGGGGGACAGTGATTCTTAGCAATCAGCCCCAGCATTTT.

The rearrangement links TRBV5-1 to TRBJ1-1; 9 positions agree with TRBD1. With 4 bases clipped from V and 5 bases from J, the junction kept 9 bases outside the gene matches. From germline, CDR1 is SGHRS and CDR2 YFSETQ. This CDR3 has 15 amino acids. For the CDR3, the DNA is TGCGCCAGCAGCAGCCAACAGGGGGCAAGGACTGAAGCTTTCTTT. Translation gives CASSSQQGARTEAFF. The full variable domain, in which reference TRBV5-1 and TRBJ1-1 provide the parts outside the CDR3, is KAGVTQTPRYLIKTRGQQVTLSCSPISGHRSVSWYQQTPGQGLQFLFEYFSETQRNKGNFPGRFSGRQFSNSRSEMNVSTLELGDSALYLCASSSQQGARTEAFFGQGTRLTVV.

Many counts were recorded for this clonotype. The V and J genes are TRBV5-1 and TRBJ2-3; D is unclear. The CDR3 totals 14 residues. Looked up from germline, CDR1 is SGHRS and CDR2 is YFSETQ. Trimming took off 0 bases at V and 2 bases at J, with 7 bases between the two ends. The CDR3 reads CASSLELSTDTQYF. DNA for the CDR3: TGCGCCAGCAGCTTGGAACTATCCACAGATACGCAGTATTTT.

In its sample, this clonotype was seen many times. The chain is built from TRBV29-1 and TRBJ1-2, with D perhaps matching TRBD1 (5 bases). The CDR3 contains 13 residues. Trimming removed 4 bases from V and 3 bases from J, with 12 bases in between. Germline CDR1 SQVTM, CDR2 ANQGSEA. This chain's CDR3 is CSVGPLGDYGYTF. Here the CDR3 DNA reads TGCAGCGTTGGGCCCTTGGGGGACTATGGCTACACCTTC.

This clonotype was detected only a few times. Relative to the germline gene, one junction end is altered; a read error may explain this. This sequence joins TRBV18 and TRBJ2-7; 7 bases are a match to TRBD2. The CDR3 totals 13 residues. Germline-derived CDR1 and CDR2 are KGHSH and LQKENI. CDR3 sequence: CASSPLANYEQYF. The CDR3 DNA follows: TGTGCCAGCTCGCCACTAGCGAACTACGAGCAGTACTTC.

This clonotype has a handful of counts. The V and J genes are TRBV27 and TRBJ1-5; D may be TRBD1 (5 bases). The CDR3 is 13 amino acids. V lost 4 bases and J 5 bases, leaving 9 bases between the germline ends. In germline, CDR1 is MNHEY, CDR2 SMNVEV (reference sequence). CDR3 protein: CASSWGRDQPQHF. CDR3 nucleotides: TGTGCCAGCAGTTGGGGGAGAGATCAGCCCCAGCATTTT.

The genes are TRBV7-9 and TRBJ2-3, with TRBD2 matching over 8 bases. Germline CDR1 SEHNR, CDR2 FQNEAQ (reference sequence). With V trimmed by 5 bases and J by 2 bases, 6 bases remained unmatched. This CDR3 region has 15 residues. This CDR3 is CASSPLAVITDTQYF. DNA for the CDR3: TGTGCCAGCAGCCCACTAGCGGTGATCACAGATACGCAGTATTTT.

This clonotype was seen a handful of times. The chain has TRBV7-2 and TRBJ2-7, with D possibly being TRBD1 (6 bases). Trimming pared 3 bases from V and 3 bases from J, leaving 15 bases between. CDR3 length: 15 residues. Germline assignment: CDR1 SGHTA and CDR2 FQGNSA. The chain's CDR3 is CASSFRDIPVYEQYF. CDR3 nucleotides: TGTGCCAGCAGCTTTCGGGACATTCCTGTCTACGAGCAGTACTTC.

V usage is TRBV4-1 and J usage is TRBJ2-5, with D perhaps matching TRBD2 (5 bases). CDR3 size: 13 residues. V dropped 5 bases and J dropped 4 bases, with 11 bases sitting between them. The V gene's germline CDR1 is MGHRA and CDR2 YSYEKL. The CDR3: CASSSRTVETQYF. The CDR3 DNA sequence: TGCGCCAGCAGCTCTAGGACTGTAGAGACCCAGTACTTC.

The chain carries TRBV27 and TRBJ2-1; TRBD2 might be the D (6 bases). This CDR3 contains 16 residues. CDR1 is MNHEY, CDR2 SMNVEV, per germline (reference sequence). The V gene lost 5 bases and the J gene lost 4 bases, with 18 bases spanning the gap. The CDR3 reads CASSPRRLGGYNEQFF. Written as DNA, the CDR3 is TGTGCCAGCAGTCCAAGGAGACTCGGGGGTTACAATGAGCAGTTCTTC.

The chain links TRBV12-3 or TRBV12-4 to TRBJ1-6; D possibly corresponds to TRBD1 (5 bases). This CDR3 region has 13 residues. Trimming cost V 4 bases and J 7 bases, with 8 bases left between them. The chain's CDR3 is CASSYGANSPLHF. The CDR3 DNA is TGTGCCAGCAGTTACGGGGCCAATTCACCCCTCCACTTT.

At least ten counts were recorded for this clonotype. The CDR3 here is CASSPGNTGELFF. CDR3 DNA: TGTGCCAGCAGCCCCGGTAACACCGGGGAGCTGTTTTTT. The J gene is TRBJ2-2, the V gene TRBV7-8; D not certain. Between the trimmed V and J ends, which lost 5 bases and 2 bases, there was a span of 6 bases. Germline V gives CDR1 SGHVS, CDR2 FQNEAQ. This CDR3 has 13 residues.

The sample holds a few counts of this clonotype. The CDR3 protein is CASSQEEVKVANTGELFF. The CDR3 DNA follows: TGCGCCAGCAGCCAAGAAGAAGTAAAGGTAGCGAACACCGGGGAGCTGTTTTTT. This chain uses TRBV4-1 with TRBJ2-2, with unresolved D. The CDR3 runs 18 residues. Trimming pared 0 bases from V and 0 bases from J, leaving 14 bases between. Per germline, CDR1 MGHRA and CDR2 YSYEKL.